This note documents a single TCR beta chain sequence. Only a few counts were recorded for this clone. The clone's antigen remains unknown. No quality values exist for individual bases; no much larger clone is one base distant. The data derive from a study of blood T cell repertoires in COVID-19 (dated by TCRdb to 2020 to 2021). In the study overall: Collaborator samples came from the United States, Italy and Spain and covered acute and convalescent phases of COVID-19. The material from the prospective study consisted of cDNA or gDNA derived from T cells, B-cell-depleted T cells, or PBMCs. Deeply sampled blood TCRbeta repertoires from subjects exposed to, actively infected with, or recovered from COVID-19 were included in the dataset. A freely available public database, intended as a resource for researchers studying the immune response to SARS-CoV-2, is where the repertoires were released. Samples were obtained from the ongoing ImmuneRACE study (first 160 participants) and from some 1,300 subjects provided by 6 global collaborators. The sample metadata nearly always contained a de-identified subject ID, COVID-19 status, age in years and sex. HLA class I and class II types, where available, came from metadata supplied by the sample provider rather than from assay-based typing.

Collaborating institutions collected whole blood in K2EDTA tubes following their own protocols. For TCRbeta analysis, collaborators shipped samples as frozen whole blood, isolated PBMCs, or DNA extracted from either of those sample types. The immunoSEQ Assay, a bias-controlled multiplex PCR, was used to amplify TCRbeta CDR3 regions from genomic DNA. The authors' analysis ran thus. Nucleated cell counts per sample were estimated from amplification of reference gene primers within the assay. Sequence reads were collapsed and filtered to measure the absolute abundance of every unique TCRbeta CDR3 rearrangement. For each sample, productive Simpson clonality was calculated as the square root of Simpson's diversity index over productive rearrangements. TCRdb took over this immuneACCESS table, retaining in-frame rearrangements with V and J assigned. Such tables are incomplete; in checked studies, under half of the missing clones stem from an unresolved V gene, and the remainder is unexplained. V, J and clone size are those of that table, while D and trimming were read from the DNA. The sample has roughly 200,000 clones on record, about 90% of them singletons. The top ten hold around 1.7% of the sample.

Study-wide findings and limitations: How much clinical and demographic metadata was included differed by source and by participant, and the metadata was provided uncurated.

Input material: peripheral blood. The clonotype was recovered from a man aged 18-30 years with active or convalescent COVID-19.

The CDR3 sequence is CATSREVATYNEQFF. At the DNA level, the sequence is TGTGCCACCAGCAGAGAAGTTGCTACCTACAATGAGCAGTTCTTC. The chain employs TRBV15 and TRBJ2-1, with no confident D gene call. The CDR3 goes from the cysteine to the phenylalanine over 15 residues. Only the CDR3 part of the read is kept: 45 bases, read in frame from the first base. The CDR1 and CDR2 encoded by the germline V gene (reference sequence) are LNHNV and YYDKDF. The junction carries 8 bases between V and J, which are trimmed by 0 bases and 2 bases respectively. With all but the CDR3 taken from the reference TRBV15 and TRBJ2-1 genes, the full variable domain is: DAMVIQNPRYQVTQFGKPVTLSCSQTLNHNVMYWYQQKSSQAPKLLFHYYDKDFNNEADTPDNFQSRRPNTSFCFLDIRSPGLGDTAMYLCATSREVATYNEQFFGPGTRLTVL.